This TCR beta chain was found in a study of cytomegalovirus exposure and HLA in healthy donors. The CDR3 is 17 amino acids. The PCR used 60 Vbeta and 13 Jbeta primers. This table comes from immunoSEQ multiplex PCR, and its TCRdb copy is limited to in-frame clones, with some not included. Of some 140,000 clones in the sample, 70% to 90% are singletons; the top ten hold over 5%. The receptor was isolated from a woman in her thirties or forties in good health and CMV-seropositive. Material for sequencing was PBMCs. The chain employs TRBV1 and TRBJ2-1; TRBD2 reflects the table's D call only, with no check against the DNA. TRBV1 is tagged as a pseudogene. The CDR3 region has the DNA TGCACCAGCAGCCAAGATGCGGCTAGCGGTTCCTACAATGAGCAGTTCTTC. Translation gives CTSSQDAASGSYNEQFF.